The TCR beta chain under discussion was sequenced for a study of blood T cell repertoires in COVID-19. The CDR3 length is 12 residues. Germline values: CDR1 LNHDA, CDR2 SQIVND (reference sequence). Trimming removed 3 bases at V and 4 bases at J, with 6 bases between. The protocol was immunoSEQ multiplex PCR, while the TCRdb copy is restricted to in-frame clones and leaves out a portion. The table shows 60,000 to 70,000 clones, with approximately 87% occurring only once. The specimen was peripheral blood. The chain couples TRBV19 to TRBJ1-1; D is undetermined. This TCR derives from a man aged 45-60 years with active COVID-19. The CDR3: CASSIIGTEAFF. CDR3 sequence (DNA): TGTGCCAGTAGTATTATCGGCACTGAAGCTTTCTTT.